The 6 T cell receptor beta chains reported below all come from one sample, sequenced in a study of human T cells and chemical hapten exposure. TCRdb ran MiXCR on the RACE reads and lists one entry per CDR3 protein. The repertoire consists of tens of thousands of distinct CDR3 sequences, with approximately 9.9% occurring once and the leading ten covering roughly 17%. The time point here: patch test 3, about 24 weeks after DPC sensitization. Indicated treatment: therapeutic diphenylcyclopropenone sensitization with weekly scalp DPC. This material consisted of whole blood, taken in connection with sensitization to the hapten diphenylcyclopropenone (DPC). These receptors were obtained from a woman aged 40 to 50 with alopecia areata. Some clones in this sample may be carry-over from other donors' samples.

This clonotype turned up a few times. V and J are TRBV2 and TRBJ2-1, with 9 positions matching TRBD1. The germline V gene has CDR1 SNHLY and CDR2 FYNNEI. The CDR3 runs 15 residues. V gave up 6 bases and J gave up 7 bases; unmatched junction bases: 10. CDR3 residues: CASRPVGQGRNEQFF. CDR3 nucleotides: TGTGCCAGCAGGCCAGTGGGACAGGGTCGTAATGAGCAGTTCTTC. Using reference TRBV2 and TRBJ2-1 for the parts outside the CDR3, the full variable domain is EPEVTQTPSHQVTQMGQEVILRCVPISNHLYFYWYRQILGQKVEFLVSFYNNEISEKSEIFDDQFSVERPDGSNFTLKIRSTKLEDSAMYFCASRPVGQGRNEQFFGPGTRLTVL.

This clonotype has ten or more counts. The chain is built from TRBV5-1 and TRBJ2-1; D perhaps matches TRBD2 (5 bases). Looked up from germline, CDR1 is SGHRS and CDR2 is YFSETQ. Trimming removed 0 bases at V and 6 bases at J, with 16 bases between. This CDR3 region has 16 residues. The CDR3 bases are TGCGCCAGCAGCTTGGGCCCAGCGAGGGAGAGCAATGAGCAGTTCTTC. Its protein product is CASSLGPARESNEQFF.

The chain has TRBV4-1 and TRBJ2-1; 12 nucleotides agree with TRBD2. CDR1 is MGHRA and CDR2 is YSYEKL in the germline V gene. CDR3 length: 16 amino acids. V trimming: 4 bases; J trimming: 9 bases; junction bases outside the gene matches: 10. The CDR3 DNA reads TGCGCCAGCAGCCCTGGACTAGCGGGGCCCTCGGGTGAGCAGTTCTTC. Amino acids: CASSPGLAGPSGEQFF.

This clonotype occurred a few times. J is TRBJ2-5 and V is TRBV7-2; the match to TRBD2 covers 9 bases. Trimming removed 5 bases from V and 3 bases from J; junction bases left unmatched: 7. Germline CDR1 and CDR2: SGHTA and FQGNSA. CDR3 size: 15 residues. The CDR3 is CASSPTGGGEETQYF. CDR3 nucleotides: TGTGCCAGCAGCCCGACCGGCGGGGGGGAAGAGACCCAGTACTTC.

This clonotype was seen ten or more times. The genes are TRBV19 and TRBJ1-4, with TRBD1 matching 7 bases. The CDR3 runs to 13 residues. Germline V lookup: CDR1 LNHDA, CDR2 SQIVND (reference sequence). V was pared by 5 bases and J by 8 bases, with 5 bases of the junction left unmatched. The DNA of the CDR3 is TGTGCCAGTAGTGATTCACAGGGGGAAAAACTGTTTTTT. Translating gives CASSDSQGEKLFF.

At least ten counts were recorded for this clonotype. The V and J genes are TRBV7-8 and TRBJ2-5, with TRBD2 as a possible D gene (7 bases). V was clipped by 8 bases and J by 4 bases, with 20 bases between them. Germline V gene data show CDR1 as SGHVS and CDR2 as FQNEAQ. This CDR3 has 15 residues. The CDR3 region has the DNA TGTGCCAGCCGCCCGGTGGGGGGGGGCGGAGAGACCCAGTACTTC. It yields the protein CASRPVGGGGETQYF.